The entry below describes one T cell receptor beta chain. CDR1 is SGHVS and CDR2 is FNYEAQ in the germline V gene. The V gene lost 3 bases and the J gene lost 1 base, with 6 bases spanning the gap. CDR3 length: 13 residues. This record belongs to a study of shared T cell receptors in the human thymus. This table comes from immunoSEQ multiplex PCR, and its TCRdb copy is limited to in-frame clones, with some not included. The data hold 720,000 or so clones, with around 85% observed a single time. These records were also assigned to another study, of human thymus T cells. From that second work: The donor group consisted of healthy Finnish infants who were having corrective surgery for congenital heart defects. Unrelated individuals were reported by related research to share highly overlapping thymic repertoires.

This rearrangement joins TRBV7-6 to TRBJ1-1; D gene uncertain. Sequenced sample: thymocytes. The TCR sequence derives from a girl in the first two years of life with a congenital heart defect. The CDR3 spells CASSFPENTEAFF. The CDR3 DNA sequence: TGTGCCAGCAGCTTCCCAGAGAACACTGAAGCTTTCTTT. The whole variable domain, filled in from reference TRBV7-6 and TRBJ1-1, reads GAGVSQSPRYKVTKRGQDVALRCDPISGHVSLYWYRQALGQGPEFLTYFNYEAQQDKSGLPNDRFSAERPEGSISTLTIQRTEQRDSAMYRCASSFPENTEAFFGQGTRLTVV.